The clone carrying this TCR beta chain was seen at least ten times. The antigen is undetermined. There are 14 residues in the CDR3. CDR1 and CDR2 (germline): SNHLY, FYNNEI. Trimming left V 9 bases short and J 5 bases short, with 17 bases between. This specimen comes from a study of T cells in Graves' hyperthyroidism and ophthalmopathy. Amplification targeted TCR beta CDR3 regions from RNA transcripts. A first-round RT-PCR of the TCR CDR3 used the HTBI primer set. TCRdb itself ran the multiplex PCR reads through MiXCR, one entry per CDR3 protein. The data show hundreds of thousands of distinct CDR3 sequences, 15% to 20% seen once. Study outcomes and limitations: In the analysis, a 13 V-J model separated ophthalmopathy from stable hyperthyroidism. Most clonotypes expanded in the thyroid (above 0.001) were also present in blood.

Diagnoses were made from clinical symptoms, serum measures (thyroxine and TRAb), thyroid ultrasound and orbital computed tomography. The clonotype comes from a woman under 30 with Graves' hyperthyroidism. Sequencing input: blood. The gene calls are TRBV2 and TRBJ2-1; no firm D call. CDR3 in amino acids: CASILSPGHNEQFF. The CDR3 DNA reads TGTGCCAGTATACTGAGCCCTGGTCACAATGAGCAGTTCTTC. The whole variable domain, filled in from reference TRBV2 and TRBJ2-1, reads EPEVTQTPSHQVTQMGQEVILRCVPISNHLYFYWYRQILGQKVEFLVSFYNNEISEKSEIFDDQFSVERPDGSNFTLKIRSTKLEDSAMYFCASILSPGHNEQFFGPGTRLTVL.